What follows are 30 T cell receptor beta chains derived from one specimen sequenced in a study of blood T cell repertoires in COVID-19. Some clones are missing from TCRdb's copy, which holds only in-frame ones; the method was immunoSEQ multiplex PCR. The repertoire holds fewer than 300,000 clones, with about four fifths as singletons. Sequencing was carried out using PBMCs or T cells enriched from blood (not recorded which). These receptors originate from a man aged 40-55 years who had been exposed to COVID-19.

V usage is TRBV29-1 and J usage is TRBJ2-3; TRBD2 aligns across 9 bases. The germline gives CDR1 SQVTM, CDR2 ANQGSEA. There are 17 residues in the CDR3. The J segment lost 2 bases and the V segment lost 6 bases, leaving 15 bases of the junction unmatched. CDR3 sequence reads: CSVVRTVSGSTTDTQYF. The CDR3 region has the DNA TGCAGCGTCGTTCGGACCGTTAGCGGGAGTACCACAGATACGCAGTATTTT.

This sequence joins TRBV29-1 and TRBJ2-2, with 8 positions matching TRBD1. The V and J ends lost 7 bases and 1 base, in that order; junction bases with no gene match: 2. The V gene's germline CDR1 is SQVTM and CDR2 ANQGSEA. CDR3 size: 13 residues. CDR3 sequence (DNA): TGCAGCGCCGACAGGGGGAACACCGGGGAGCTGTTTTTT. Encoded protein: CSADRGNTGELFF.

V and J are TRBV4-1 and TRBJ2-7, with D possibly TRBD2 on 7 matching bases. The CDR3 totals 16 residues. Trimming cost V 0 bases and J 6 bases, with 18 bases left between them. Germline CDR1 and CDR2: MGHRA and YSYEKL. CDR3 DNA sequence: TGCGCCAGCAGCCAAGATATAGGGGCGGGGGCCGGCGAGCAGTACTTC. Translation gives CASSQDIGAGAGEQYF.

J is TRBJ2-1 and V is TRBV14, with a weak D call TRBD1 (5 bases). The germline V gene encodes CDR1 SGHDN and CDR2 FVKESK. V was pared by 4 bases and J by 12 bases, with 13 bases between. The length of the CDR3 is 12 residues. The CDR3 DNA follows: TGTGCCAGCAGCCGACAGAACCTCGGGCAGTTCTTC. It codes for CASSRQNLGQFF.

This clone turned up a few times. The genes are TRBV24-1 and TRBJ2-1; the D gene is possibly TRBD1 (6 bases). From germline, CDR1 is KGHDR and CDR2 SFDVKD. There are 16 residues in the CDR3. Trimming left V 3 bases short and J 8 bases short, with 19 bases between. The CDR3 DNA reads TGTGCCACCAGTGATCCAAAAGGTAACAGGGCAGATGAGCAGTTCTTC. Translating it yields CATSDPKGNRADEQFF.

V gene TRBV5-5 combines with J gene TRBJ1-2, with D uncertain. This CDR3 is built from 13 residues. V was clipped by 5 bases and J by 12 bases, with 20 bases between them. Germline V gene sequence: CDR1 SGHKS, CDR2 YYEKEE (reference sequence). CDR3: CASRALALSGNTF. For the CDR3, the DNA is TGTGCCAGCAGGGCCCTGGCCCTTTCGGGGAACACCTTC.

This chain joins TRBV7-9 and TRBJ1-4; D is possibly TRBD1 (5 bases). Germline CDR1 and CDR2: SEHNR and FQNEAQ (reference sequence). Trimming took off 6 bases at V and 8 bases at J, with 10 bases between the two ends. This CDR3 has 12 amino acids. CDR3 region: CASSRGSEKLFF. Here the CDR3 DNA reads TGTGCCAGCAGTCGGGGGTCCGAAAAACTGTTTTTT.

This clone has a handful of counts. V usage is TRBV30 and J usage is TRBJ1-1, with D uncertain. The CDR3 is made up of 11 amino acids. Looked up from germline, CDR1 is GTSNPN and CDR2 is SVGIG (reference sequence). Trimming removed 5 bases from V and 4 bases from J, with 8 bases in between. This chain's CDR3 is CAWGLITEAFF. The DNA of the CDR3 is TGTGCCTGGGGACTTATCACTGAAGCTTTCTTT.

Points on this clone: One end of the junction does not line up with germline, which may come from a read error. The chain employs TRBV5-6 and TRBJ2-3, with D uncertain. CDR1 is SGHDT, CDR2 YYEEEE, per germline. The CDR3 covers 14 residues. The DNA of the CDR3 is TGTACCAGCATCCTTACCGGTGGTACAGATACGCAGTATTTT. It is translated as CTSILTGGTDTQYF. Filled out from reference TRBV5-6 and TRBJ2-3, the complete variable domain reads DAGVTQSPTHLIKTRGQQVTLRCSPKSGHDTVSWYQQALGQGPQFIFQYYEEEERQRGNFPDRFSGHQFPNYSSELNVNALLLGDSALYLCTSILTGGTDTQYFGPGTRLTVL.

The chain carries TRBV6-6 and TRBJ1-5; 7 bases align to TRBD1. Germline assignment: CDR1 MNHNY and CDR2 SVGAGI (reference sequence). Trimming removed 2 bases from V and 3 bases from J; junction bases left unmatched: 7. The CDR3 covers 16 residues. CDR3 nucleotides: TGTGCCAGCAGTTACGACCAAGGACAGGCCAATCAGCCCCAGCATTTT. Translated: CASSYDQGQANQPQHF.

Comment on this clone: A read error may produce the germline difference seen at one junction end. The genes are TRBV7-7 and TRBJ2-5, with a possible D match to TRBD2 (5 bases). CDR1 is SSHAT, CDR2 FNYEAQ, per germline (reference sequence). The CDR3 is made up of 15 amino acids. In nucleotides, the CDR3 is TGTGCTAGCAGCTTAAGGGTGGCTCGGGGAGAGACCCAGTACTTC. Translated, it gives CASSLRVARGETQYF. The full variable domain, in which reference TRBV7-7 and TRBJ2-5 provide the parts outside the CDR3, is GAGVSQSPRYKVTKRGQDVTLRCDPISSHATLYWYQQALGQGPEFLTYFNYEAQPDKSGLPSDRFSAERPEGSISTLTIQRTEQRDSAMYRCASSLRVARGETQYFGPGTRLLVL.

V and J are TRBV2 and TRBJ1-6; no reliable D call. The CDR3 is 15 residues long. Trimming stripped 6 bases from V and 7 bases from J, with 16 bases between. The germline CDR1 and CDR2 sequences are SNHLY and FYNNEI. The CDR3 is CASRTKQMPNSPLHF. CDR3 DNA: TGTGCCAGCAGAACCAAACAGATGCCCAATTCACCCCTCCACTTT.

The chain joins TRBV7-9 to TRBJ1-2, with 7 positions matching TRBD1. The CDR3 contains 18 residues. Trimming cost V 3 bases and J 1 base; bases outside gene matches: 14. Germline lookup yields CDR1 SEHNR and CDR2 FQNEAQ (reference sequence). CDR3 DNA: TGTGCCAGCAGCTTCCCCCATCCGACAGGGCAAGATAACTATGGCTACACCTTC. Translation gives CASSFPHPTGQDNYGYTF. Looking up the rest from reference TRBV7-9 and TRBJ1-2 gives the full variable domain: DTGVSQNPRHKITKRGQNVTFRCDPISEHNRLYWYRQTLGQGPEFLTYFQNEAQLEKSRLLSDRFSAERPKGSFSTLEIQRTEQGDSAMYLCASSFPHPTGQDNYGYTFGSGTRLTVV.

The rearrangement links TRBV29-1 to TRBJ2-1; TRBD2 agrees at 8 bases. The CDR3 contains 13 residues. Germline loops: CDR1 SQVTM, CDR2 ANQGSEA. After removal of 4 bases from V and 12 bases from J, the junction contained 11 bases not matched to a gene. CDR3 nucleotides: TGCAGCGTTGTGTTGAGCGGGGGTTTTGGGCAGTTCTTC. Translating it yields CSVVLSGGFGQFF.

The chain joins TRBV4-1 to TRBJ2-1; 12 positions match TRBD1. After removal of 6 bases from V and 9 bases from J, the junction contained 15 bases not matched to a gene. There are 17 residues in the CDR3. Per germline, CDR1 MGHRA and CDR2 YSYEKL. CDR3 coding DNA: TGCGCCAGCAGGGGAGGTTTAGGGACAGGGGGCCGAAGTGAGCAGTTCTTC. It is translated as CASRGGLGTGGRSEQFF.

V gene TRBV30 combines with J gene TRBJ1-4; 7 positions agree with TRBD1. The CDR3 extends over 11 amino acids. J lost 8 bases, V lost 4 bases, and 1 base had no gene match. Per the germline V gene, CDR1 is GTSNPN and CDR2 is SVGIG (reference sequence). Here the CDR3 reads CAWNRGEKLFF. Written as DNA, the CDR3 is TGTGCCTGGAACAGGGGAGAAAAACTGTTTTTT.

This chain uses TRBV5-4 with TRBJ2-5; 7 bases align to TRBD2. The CDR3 runs to 15 residues. Germline V gives CDR1 SGHNT, CDR2 YYREEE (reference sequence). V dropped 6 bases and J dropped 4; count of bases not matched to a gene: 12. The CDR3 nucleotides read TGTGCCAGCAATTTGGGAGGGACGACCTTAGAGACCCAGTACTTC. It codes for CASNLGGTTLETQYF. Variable domain in full (rest from reference TRBV5-4 and TRBJ2-5): ETGVTQSPTHLIKTRGQQVTLRCSSQSGHNTVSWYQQALGQGPQFIFQYYREEENGRGNFPPRFSGLQFPNYSSELNVNALELDDSALYLCASNLGGTTLETQYFGPGTRLLVL.

The chain has TRBV19 and TRBJ1-3; TRBD1 agrees at 8 bases. The CDR3 totals 17 residues. The trim removed 4 bases at V and 2 bases at J, leaving 10 bases unmatched. CDR1 is LNHDA, CDR2 SQIVND, per germline (reference sequence). The CDR3 is CASSRPQGALTGNTIYF. CDR3 in DNA: TGTGCCAGTAGTAGGCCCCAGGGGGCGCTTACTGGAAACACCATATATTTT.

This sequence joins TRBV11-2 and TRBJ2-2, with TRBD2 identical over 9 bases. This CDR3 has 16 amino acids. Trimming took 4 bases from V and 7 from J; bases not matched to a gene: 10. Germline CDR1 SGHAT, CDR2 FQNNGV. Here the CDR3 reads CASSSPAGGEGGELFF. The CDR3, as DNA: TGTGCCAGCAGCTCACCCGCGGGAGGGGAGGGCGGGGAGCTGTTTTTT. The variable domain in full, completed from reference TRBV11-2 and TRBJ2-2, reads EAGVAQSPRYKIIEKRQSVAFWCNPISGHATLYWYQQILGQGPKLLIQFQNNGVVDDSQLPKDRFSAERLKGVDSTLKIQPAKLEDSAVYLCASSSPAGGEGGELFFGEGSRLTVL.

The chain is built from TRBV4-1 and TRBJ1-1; D is ambiguous. Germline V gene sequence: CDR1 MGHRA, CDR2 YSYEKL. V gave up 1 base and J gave up 7 bases, with 10 bases separating them. The CDR3 contains 13 residues. In DNA form, the CDR3 reads TGCGCCAGCAGCCAAGGGCCCCCCAGTGAAGCTTTCTTT. Its protein is CASSQGPPSEAFF.

This CDR3 reads CASTSSGPPHEQYF. CDR3 coding DNA: TGTGCCAGTACCTCTAGCGGACCGCCCCACGAGCAGTACTTC. The chain is built from TRBV19 and TRBJ2-7; 7 bases are shared with TRBD2. CDR3 size: 14 residues. Germline CDR1 reads LNHDA; CDR2 reads SQIVND (reference sequence). Trimming removed 7 bases from V and 5 bases from J; junction bases left unmatched: 11.

The gene calls are TRBV14 and TRBJ2-1, with D possibly matching TRBD1 (6 bases). Trimming took 3 bases from V and 6 from J, leaving 15 bases between them. The CDR3 is 15 amino acids. Germline CDR1 is SGHDN and CDR2 is FVKESK. CDR3 amino acids: CASSQMQGSFNEQFF. CDR3 sequence (DNA): TGTGCCAGCAGCCAGATGCAGGGGTCTTTCAATGAGCAGTTCTTC.

The CDR3 protein is CASPRVYEQYF. In DNA form, the CDR3 reads TGTGCCAGCCCTCGAGTGTACGAGCAGTACTTC. The chain carries TRBV5-5 and TRBJ2-7; D not certain. CDR3 length: 11 residues. The germline V gene encodes CDR1 SGHKS and CDR2 YYEKEE (reference sequence). V shed 7 bases and J shed 4 bases, with 9 bases lying between them.

V is TRBV29-1 and J is TRBJ2-1, with D tentatively TRBD2 (6 bases). In germline, CDR1 is SQVTM, CDR2 ANQGSEA. The ends were cut back, 4 bases at V and 8 bases at J, with 15 bases in the middle. The CDR3 length is 13 residues. The CDR3 DNA reads TGCAGCGTTGGGGAGGCACCCCAATATGAGCAGTTCTTC. It encodes CSVGEAPQYEQFF.

The chain carries TRBV5-4 and TRBJ2-5; D call uncertain. The CDR3 extends over 12 amino acids. Germline CDR1 reads SGHNT; CDR2 reads YYREEE (reference sequence). Trimming took 4 bases from V and 3 from J, leaving 7 bases between them. CDR3 DNA: TGTGCCAGCAGCCCCGAGGAAGAGACCCAGTACTTC. The encoded protein is CASSPEEETQYF.

The rearrangement uses TRBV5-6 and TRBJ2-7, with 7 bases matching TRBD1. The V gene's germline CDR1 is SGHDT and CDR2 YYEEEE. The V and J ends lost 2 bases and 5 bases, in that order; junction bases with no gene match: 10. The CDR3 consists of 15 residues. In DNA, the CDR3 is TGTGCCAGCAGCTTTACACAGGGGTCTTTCCACGAGCAGTACTTC. Amino acid sequence: CASSFTQGSFHEQYF.

V is TRBV27 and J is TRBJ1-2, with TRBD1 as a possible D gene (5 bases). This CDR3 has 14 amino acids. V was cut by 6 bases and J by 0 bases, with 11 bases left in between. CDR1 is MNHEY and CDR2 is SMNVEV in the germline V gene (reference sequence). CDR3 region: CASRAATANYGYTF. The DNA of the CDR3 is TGTGCCAGCAGGGCCGCGACAGCTAACTATGGCTACACCTTC.

The chain combines TRBV6-5 with TRBJ1-1, with D perhaps TRBD1 (6 bases). Germline V gene sequence: CDR1 MNHEY, CDR2 SVGAGI. The V gene lost 4 bases and the J gene lost 0 bases, with 12 bases spanning the gap. The CDR3 covers 15 residues. CDR3 nucleotide sequence: TGTGCCAGCAGTTTCTCGACAGGCATGAACACTGAAGCTTTCTTT. Translation: CASSFSTGMNTEAFF.

The chain recombines TRBV30 with TRBJ1-2; D unresolved. Germline V CDR1 and CDR2: GTSNPN, SVGIG (reference sequence). The V end was cut by 0 bases, the J end by 6 bases, with 11 bases between. This CDR3 has 13 residues. CDR3 protein: CAWSVEFSDGYTF. CDR3 coding DNA: TGTGCCTGGAGTGTAGAGTTTTCGGATGGCTACACCTTC.

The chain has TRBV30 and TRBJ2-7; D ambiguous. This CDR3 spans 14 amino acids. From germline, CDR1 is GTSNPN and CDR2 SVGIG (reference sequence). The germline V and J ends were trimmed by 3 bases and 3 bases, with 15 bases remaining between them. The CDR3 spells CAWRSPGASYEQYF. For the CDR3, the DNA is TGTGCCTGGAGATCCCCGGGTGCTAGCTACGAGCAGTACTTC.